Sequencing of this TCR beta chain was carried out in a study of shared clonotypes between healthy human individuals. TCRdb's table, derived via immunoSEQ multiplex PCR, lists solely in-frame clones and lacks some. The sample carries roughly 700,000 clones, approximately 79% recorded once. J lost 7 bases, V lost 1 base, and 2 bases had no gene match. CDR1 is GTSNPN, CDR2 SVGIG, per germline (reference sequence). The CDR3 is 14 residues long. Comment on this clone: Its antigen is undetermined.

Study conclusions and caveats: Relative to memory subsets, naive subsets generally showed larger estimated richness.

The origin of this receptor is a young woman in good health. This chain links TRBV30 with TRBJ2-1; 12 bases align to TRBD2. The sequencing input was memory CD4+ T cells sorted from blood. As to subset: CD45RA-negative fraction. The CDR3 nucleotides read TGTGCCTGGAGTGCAGGGACTAGCGGGAATGAGCAGTTCTTC. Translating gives CAWSAGTSGNEQFF.